This T cell receptor (beta chain) was recovered during a study of blood T cell repertoires in COVID-19. About the research overall: COVID-19 samples, acute and convalescent, were from the United States, Italy and Spain. T cells, B-cell-depleted T cells, or PBMCs supplied cDNA or gDNA.

There are a few counts of this clone. The trim removed 3 bases at V and 8 bases at J, leaving 11 bases unmatched. Germline V gene lookup returns CDR1 SGHKS and CDR2 YYEKEE (reference sequence). This CDR3 has 15 amino acids. Per the original methods: Estimation of nucleated cell counts was performed using reference gene primer amplification. Produced via immunoSEQ multiplex PCR; TCRdb's table is partial and in-frame only. That table furnishes V, J and clone size, whereas the DNA furnished D and trimming. The sample shows about 100,000 clones, just under 85% of them seen only once. Input material: peripheral blood. This TCR came from a man in his forties or fifties with active or convalescent COVID-19. V usage is TRBV5-5 and J usage is TRBJ2-1; TRBD1 matches at 7 bases. The CDR3 DNA reads as TGTGCCAGCAGCTGGGAACAGGGGTTTGGGTATGAGCAGTTCTTC. Translation: CASSWEQGFGYEQFF.